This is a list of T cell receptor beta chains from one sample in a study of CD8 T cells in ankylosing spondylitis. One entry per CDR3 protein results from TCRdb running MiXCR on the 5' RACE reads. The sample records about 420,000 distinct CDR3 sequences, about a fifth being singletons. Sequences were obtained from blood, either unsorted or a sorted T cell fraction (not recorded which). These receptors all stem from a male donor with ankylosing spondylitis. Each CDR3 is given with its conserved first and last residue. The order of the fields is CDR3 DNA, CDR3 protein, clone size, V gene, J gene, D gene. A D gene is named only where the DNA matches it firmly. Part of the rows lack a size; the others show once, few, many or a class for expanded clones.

CDR3 DNA: TGTGCCAGCCGCAGGGGGTCCACCGGGGAGCTGTTTTTT
CDR3 protein: CASRRGSTGELFF
clone size: .
V gene: TRBV2
J gene: TRBJ2-2
D gene: TRBD1

CDR3 DNA: TGTGCCAGCAGTCCCACAGGGAGATTGGATACGCAGTATTTT
CDR3 protein: CASSPTGRLDTQYF
clone size: many
V gene: TRBV12-3/TRBV12-4
J gene: TRBJ2-3
D gene: .

CDR3 DNA: TGTGCCATCAGTTTACTAGCGGACCCTTACAATGAGCAGTTCTTC
CDR3 protein: CAISLLADPYNEQFF
clone size: .
V gene: TRBV10-3
J gene: TRBJ2-1
D gene: TRBD2

CDR3 DNA: TGTGCCAGCTCGGTGGGCGGGATGGGGATATACAATGAGCAGTTCTTC
CDR3 protein: CASSVGGMGIYNEQFF
clone size: few
V gene: TRBV2
J gene: TRBJ2-1
D gene: .

CDR3 DNA: TGTGCCAGCAGCCAAGGCCTAGGGGTAAATGGAAACACCATATATTTT
CDR3 protein: CASSQGLGVNGNTIYF
clone size: few
V gene: TRBV4-2
J gene: TRBJ1-3
D gene: .

CDR3 DNA: TGTGCCAGCAGCTTAAGTCTCAATGAGCAGTTCTTC
CDR3 protein: CASSLSLNEQFF
clone size: .
V gene: TRBV7-2
J gene: TRBJ2-1
D gene: .

CDR3 DNA: TGCGCCAGCAGCTTGGACGGGACACCAAATGGCTACACCTTC
CDR3 protein: CASSLDGTPNGYTF
clone size: many
V gene: TRBV5-1
J gene: TRBJ1-2
D gene: .

CDR3 DNA: TGCGCCAGCAGCACCGACCCGGGATTGAGAGGAAACACCATATATTTT
CDR3 protein: CASSTDPGLRGNTIYF
clone size: .
V gene: TRBV5-1
J gene: TRBJ1-3
D gene: .

CDR3 DNA: TGTGCCAGCAGTTTGCCTAGCGGGAGAACTGAGGCCAAAAACATTCAGTACTTC
CDR3 protein: CASSLPSGRTEAKNIQYF
clone size: .
V gene: TRBV6-5
J gene: TRBJ2-4
D gene: TRBD2

CDR3 DNA: TGTGCCAGCAGTTACTCGATCTGGGATCTCTATGGCTACACCTTC
CDR3 protein: CASSYSIWDLYGYTF
clone size: many
V gene: TRBV6-5
J gene: TRBJ1-2
D gene: .

CDR3 DNA: TGCAGCGTTGGGGGGACTAGCGGGAGTCCGGACAAAAACATTCAGTACTTC
CDR3 protein: CSVGGTSGSPDKNIQYF
clone size: many
V gene: TRBV29-1
J gene: TRBJ2-4
D gene: TRBD2

CDR3 DNA: TGCGCCAGCAGCCAACTACAGCGGGGCGGCACCGGGGAGCTGTTTTTT
CDR3 protein: CASSQLQRGGTGELFF
clone size: .
V gene: TRBV4-1
J gene: TRBJ2-2
D gene: TRBD2

CDR3 DNA: TGTGCCAGCAGTTCCCCGGGACAGCCCCGGCAGTTCTTC
CDR3 protein: CASSSPGQPRQFF
clone size: .
V gene: TRBV6-2/TRBV6-3
J gene: TRBJ2-1
D gene: TRBD1

CDR3 DNA: TGTGCCAGCAGTGTGGGGTATCGGCCCCAGCATTTT
CDR3 protein: CASSVGYRPQHF
clone size: few
V gene: TRBV2
J gene: TRBJ1-5
D gene: .

CDR3 DNA: TGTGCCAGCAGTGGCCGGGACAGAGGATACAATGAGCAGTTCTTC
CDR3 protein: CASSGRDRGYNEQFF
clone size: .
V gene: TRBV25-1
J gene: TRBJ2-1
D gene: TRBD1

CDR3 DNA: TGTGCCAGTAGGAGCACAGTAATTGACATTCAGTACTTC
CDR3 protein: CASRSTVIDIQYF
clone size: few
V gene: TRBV19
J gene: TRBJ2-4
D gene: .

CDR3 DNA: TGTGCCAGCAGCCAAGAGGGACAGGAGGGAAACACCATATATTTT
CDR3 protein: CASSQEGQEGNTIYF
clone size: few
V gene: TRBV4-2
J gene: TRBJ1-3
D gene: TRBD1

CDR3 DNA: TGCGCCAGCAGCTTGGGGGTAGGCAACTACGAGCAGTACTTC
CDR3 protein: CASSLGVGNYEQYF
clone size: once
V gene: TRBV5-1
J gene: TRBJ2-7
D gene: .

CDR3 DNA: TGTGCCAGCAGCTTAGGGGCAGCGGGCGAGCAGTACTTC
CDR3 protein: CASSLGAAGEQYF
clone size: few
V gene: TRBV7-9
J gene: TRBJ2-7
D gene: .

CDR3 DNA: TGTGCCAGCAGCCAATCTCCGGGACAGGGCGGGAACACTGAAGCTTTCTTT
CDR3 protein: CASSQSPGQGGNTEAFF
clone size: .
V gene: TRBV12-3/TRBV12-4
J gene: TRBJ1-1
D gene: TRBD1

CDR3 DNA: TGCAGCGCCCCCCCGGGCCGCGACGAAGGACGGACTCAACCTTACAATGAGCAGTTCTTC
CDR3 protein: CSAPPGRDEGRTQPYNEQFF
clone size: few
V gene: TRBV29-1
J gene: TRBJ2-1
D gene: .

CDR3 DNA: TGCAGTGCTAGTCCCGGGACAGTTAGCACAGATACGCAGTATTTT
CDR3 protein: CSASPGTVSTDTQYF
clone size: .
V gene: TRBV20-1
J gene: TRBJ2-3
D gene: TRBD1

CDR3 DNA: TGCAGCGTTCGACCGACCCAGGGGGCCTACGAGCAGTACTTC
CDR3 protein: CSVRPTQGAYEQYF
clone size: many
V gene: TRBV29-1
J gene: TRBJ2-7
D gene: TRBD1

CDR3 DNA: TGCAGTGCTCACCAAGACAATGAGCAGTTCTTC
CDR3 protein: CSAHQDNEQFF
clone size: .
V gene: TRBV20-1
J gene: TRBJ2-1
D gene: .

CDR3 DNA: TGTGCCAGCAGCAAAGTCAATCCGGGGCTACGTTATAGCAATCAGCCCCAGCATTTT
CDR3 protein: CASSKVNPGLRYSNQPQHF
clone size: few
V gene: TRBV21-1
J gene: TRBJ1-5
D gene: .

CDR3 DNA: TGCAGCGTTGACGGGATCAGCTCCTACAATGAGCAGTTCTTC
CDR3 protein: CSVDGISSYNEQFF
clone size: few
V gene: TRBV29-1
J gene: TRBJ2-1
D gene: .

CDR3 DNA: TGTGCCAGCAGCTTATGGACAGGGAACGAGCAGTACTTC
CDR3 protein: CASSLWTGNEQYF
clone size: few
V gene: TRBV7-2
J gene: TRBJ2-7
D gene: TRBD1

CDR3 DNA: TGTGCCAGCAGCTTATTCGGAGCCAGAGGGGAGACCCAGTACTTC
CDR3 protein: CASSLFGARGETQYF
clone size: .
V gene: TRBV7-2
J gene: TRBJ2-5
D gene: .

CDR3 DNA: TGTGCCAGCAGCCCAGGGCCTGGATTACGCGGGGAGCTGTTTTTT
CDR3 protein: CASSPGPGLRGELFF
clone size: .
V gene: TRBV11-1
J gene: TRBJ2-2
D gene: .

CDR3 DNA: TGTGCCAGCAGTCGGCTCGGGACCTCCGACACTGAAGCTTTCTTT
CDR3 protein: CASSRLGTSDTEAFF
clone size: .
V gene: TRBV28
J gene: TRBJ1-1
D gene: .

CDR3 DNA: TGTGCCACCTCAACCAGGGCAGGTTCCTACGAGCAGTACTTC
CDR3 protein: CATSTRAGSYEQYF
clone size: .
V gene: TRBV25-1
J gene: TRBJ2-7
D gene: .

CDR3 DNA: TGTGCCACCAAATTGGGACCCGGCTATTCACCCCTCCACTTT
CDR3 protein: CATKLGPGYSPLHF
clone size: few
V gene: TRBV10-3
J gene: TRBJ1-6
D gene: .

CDR3 DNA: TGTGCCAGCAGCTTAGCTAGGCAGGCCCGATCCTACGAGCAGTACTTC
CDR3 protein: CASSLARQARSYEQYF
clone size: .
V gene: TRBV7-8
J gene: TRBJ2-7
D gene: .

CDR3 DNA: TGTGCCAGCAGCCGTAGGGAGGGCGGGTCCTACAATGAGCAGTTCTTC
CDR3 protein: CASSRREGGSYNEQFF
clone size: .
V gene: TRBV4-2
J gene: TRBJ2-1
D gene: TRBD2

CDR3 DNA: TGTGCCAGCAGTTCGACCGGGGCCCCTGGGGCCAACGTCCTGACTTTC
CDR3 protein: CASSSTGAPGANVLTF
clone size: few
V gene: TRBV12-3/TRBV12-4
J gene: TRBJ2-6
D gene: .

CDR3 DNA: TGTGCCAGCAGTTTAGTTGGGACAGGGGCCACAGATACGCAGTATTTT
CDR3 protein: CASSLVGTGATDTQYF
clone size: .
V gene: TRBV27
J gene: TRBJ2-3
D gene: TRBD1

CDR3 DNA: TGCAGCGTTGAATCACGGATCTGGCCGTACGAGCAGTACTTC
CDR3 protein: CSVESRIWPYEQYF
clone size: .
V gene: TRBV29-1
J gene: TRBJ2-7
D gene: .

CDR3 DNA: TGCGCCAGCAGCTTGGGTTCCCTCGAATACTACGAGCAGTACTTC
CDR3 protein: CASSLGSLEYYEQYF
clone size: .
V gene: TRBV5-1
J gene: TRBJ2-7
D gene: .

CDR3 DNA: TGTGCCGGATCCTGGCGAAAAGAGACCCAGTACTTC
CDR3 protein: CAGSWRKETQYF
clone size: .
V gene: TRBV2
J gene: TRBJ2-5
D gene: .

CDR3 DNA: TGTGCCAGCAGTTACTCTGGACTAATATACGAGCAGTACTTC
CDR3 protein: CASSYSGLIYEQYF
clone size: .
V gene: TRBV6-2/TRBV6-3
J gene: TRBJ2-7
D gene: .

CDR3 DNA: TGTGCCAGCAGCTTACTGGGACAGGGGACCTACGAGCAGTACTTC
CDR3 protein: CASSLLGQGTYEQYF
clone size: few
V gene: TRBV7-2
J gene: TRBJ2-7
D gene: TRBD1

CDR3 DNA: TGTGCCAGCAGCCGGGGCACAAATTCACCCCTCCACTTT
CDR3 protein: CASSRGTNSPLHF
clone size: few
V gene: TRBV11-2
J gene: TRBJ1-6
D gene: .

CDR3 DNA: TGTGCCATCAACTCTCTAGCGGGAGAACACAATGAGCAGTTCTTC
CDR3 protein: CAINSLAGEHNEQFF
clone size: .
V gene: TRBV10-3
J gene: TRBJ2-1
D gene: TRBD2

CDR3 DNA: TGTGCCAGCAGTTCAATGACAGGGCGGGCCATCGGCTTAGCCAAAAACATTCAGTACTTC
CDR3 protein: CASSSMTGRAIGLAKNIQYF
clone size: .
V gene: TRBV25-1
J gene: TRBJ2-4
D gene: TRBD1

CDR3 DNA: TGTGCCAGCAGCCATCTTGAGGGCGAGAATTCTGGAAACACCATATATTTT
CDR3 protein: CASSHLEGENSGNTIYF
clone size: few
V gene: TRBV6-8
J gene: TRBJ1-3
D gene: .

CDR3 DNA: TGTGCCAGCAGTGACGTGTATTCGGGTGAGCAGTTCTTC
CDR3 protein: CASSDVYSGEQFF
clone size: few
V gene: TRBV6-4
J gene: TRBJ2-1
D gene: .

CDR3 DNA: TGTGCCAGCAGCGTTACCGGGACTAGCGAGTACGAGCAGTACTTC
CDR3 protein: CASSVTGTSEYEQYF
clone size: many
V gene: TRBV7-3
J gene: TRBJ2-7
D gene: TRBD2

CDR3 DNA: TGTGCCAGCAGCCCGGCCGTCAACCCAAATGAAAAACTGTTTTTT
CDR3 protein: CASSPAVNPNEKLFF
clone size: .
V gene: TRBV6-1
J gene: TRBJ1-4
D gene: .

CDR3 DNA: TGTGCCAGCAGCTTAACGCAGTCCTATGGCTACACCTTC
CDR3 protein: CASSLTQSYGYTF
clone size: .
V gene: TRBV7-9
J gene: TRBJ1-2
D gene: .

CDR3 DNA: TGTGCCAGCAGCTTCAAGGGGGACACTAACTATGGCTACACCTTC
CDR3 protein: CASSFKGDTNYGYTF
clone size: few
V gene: TRBV7-2
J gene: TRBJ1-2
D gene: .

CDR3 DNA: TGTGCCAGCAGCTTAGCTCTACATATGAGTCCCCAGCATTTT
CDR3 protein: CASSLALHMSPQHF
clone size: .
V gene: TRBV7-9
J gene: TRBJ1-5
D gene: .

CDR3 DNA: TGTGCCAGCAGCCCTTTAGCGGGAACGAACACCGGGGAGCTGTTTTTT
CDR3 protein: CASSPLAGTNTGELFF
clone size: .
V gene: TRBV3-1
J gene: TRBJ2-2
D gene: TRBD2

CDR3 DNA: TGCGCCAGCAGCTTGGCGGGCTACCTCTCTGGAAACACCATATATTTT
CDR3 protein: CASSLAGYLSGNTIYF
clone size: .
V gene: TRBV5-1
J gene: TRBJ1-3
D gene: .

CDR3 DNA: TGTGCCAGCAGCGTCGGCTCCAGCCCCGCCGGGGAGCTGTTTTTT
CDR3 protein: CASSVGSSPAGELFF
clone size: few
V gene: TRBV9
J gene: TRBJ2-2
D gene: .